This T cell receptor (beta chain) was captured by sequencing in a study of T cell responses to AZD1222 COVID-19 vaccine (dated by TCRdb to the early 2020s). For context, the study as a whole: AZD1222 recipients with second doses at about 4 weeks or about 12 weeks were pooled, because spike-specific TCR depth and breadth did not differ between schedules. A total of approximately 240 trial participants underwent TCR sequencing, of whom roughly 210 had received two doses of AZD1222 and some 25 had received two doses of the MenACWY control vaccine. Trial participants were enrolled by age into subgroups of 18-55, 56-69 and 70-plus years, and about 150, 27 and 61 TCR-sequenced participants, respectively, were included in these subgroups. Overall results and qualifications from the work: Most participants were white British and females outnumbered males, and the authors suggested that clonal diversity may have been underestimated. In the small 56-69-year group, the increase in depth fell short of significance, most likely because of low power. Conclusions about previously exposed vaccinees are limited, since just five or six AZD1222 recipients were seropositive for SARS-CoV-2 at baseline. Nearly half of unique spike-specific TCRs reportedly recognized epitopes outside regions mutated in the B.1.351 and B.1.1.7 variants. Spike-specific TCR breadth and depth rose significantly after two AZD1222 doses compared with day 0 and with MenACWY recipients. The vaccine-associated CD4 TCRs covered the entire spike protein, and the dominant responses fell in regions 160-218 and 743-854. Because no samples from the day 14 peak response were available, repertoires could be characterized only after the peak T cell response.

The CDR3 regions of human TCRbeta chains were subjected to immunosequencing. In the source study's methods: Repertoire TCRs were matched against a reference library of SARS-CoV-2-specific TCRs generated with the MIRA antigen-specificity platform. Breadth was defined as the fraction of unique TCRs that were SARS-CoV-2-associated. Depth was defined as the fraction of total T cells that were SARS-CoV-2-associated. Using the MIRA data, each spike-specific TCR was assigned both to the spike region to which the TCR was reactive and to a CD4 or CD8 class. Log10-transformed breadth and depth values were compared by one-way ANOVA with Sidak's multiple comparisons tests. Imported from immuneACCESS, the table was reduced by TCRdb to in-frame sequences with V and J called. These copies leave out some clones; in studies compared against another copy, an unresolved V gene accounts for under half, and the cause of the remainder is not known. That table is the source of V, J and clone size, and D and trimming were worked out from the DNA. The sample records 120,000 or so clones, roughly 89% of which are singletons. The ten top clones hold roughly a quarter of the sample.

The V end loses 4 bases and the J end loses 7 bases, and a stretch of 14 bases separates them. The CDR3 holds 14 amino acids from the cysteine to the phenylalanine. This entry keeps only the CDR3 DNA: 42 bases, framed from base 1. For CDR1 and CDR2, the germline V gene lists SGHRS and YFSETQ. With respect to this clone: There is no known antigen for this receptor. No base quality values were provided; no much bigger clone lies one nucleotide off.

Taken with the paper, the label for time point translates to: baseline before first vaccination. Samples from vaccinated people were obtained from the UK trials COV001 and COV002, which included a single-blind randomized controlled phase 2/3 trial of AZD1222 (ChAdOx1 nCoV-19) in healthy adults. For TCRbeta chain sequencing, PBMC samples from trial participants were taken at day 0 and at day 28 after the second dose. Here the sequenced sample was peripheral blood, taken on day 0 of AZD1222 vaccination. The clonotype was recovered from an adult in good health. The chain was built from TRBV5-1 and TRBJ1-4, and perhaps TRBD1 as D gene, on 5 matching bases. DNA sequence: TGCGCCAGCAGCGCGTCCGGGGGAGGTGAAAAACTGTTTTTT. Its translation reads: CASSASGGGEKLFF.